This T cell receptor (beta chain) was retrieved from a study of response to subunit inactivated influenza vaccine. General observations from the study: The authors put forward the suggestion that each seasonal influenza vaccination may bring in only a limited number of new T cells.

Turning to this clonotype: Its matching antigen is unknown.

TCRdb re-called the RT-PCR reads through MiXCR, storing one row per CDR3 protein. The repertoire holds fewer than 800,000 distinct CDR3 sequences, with about a sixth as singletons. The J segment lost 2 bases and the V segment lost 8 bases, leaving 7 bases of the junction unmatched. Looked up from germline, CDR1 is MNHEY and CDR2 is SVGEGT. This CDR3 spans 16 amino acids. The sample was PBMCs from blood, taken roughly 13 days after vaccination. V is TRBV6-2 or TRBV6-3 and J is TRBJ2-1, with TRBD2 matching 12 bases. The TCR was taken from a man in his fifties or sixties who received an inactivated influenza vaccine. The CDR3 nucleotides read TGTGCCAGCGGTAGGACTAGCGGGAACGCCTACAATGAGCAGTTCTTC. Its translation: CASGRTSGNAYNEQFF.